This TCR beta chain was recorded in a study of regulatory T cells in long-lasting Graves disease. Background on the study: For a period under 3 months, newly diagnosed Graves' patients had taken antithyroid drugs. Overall study results and limits: Between persistent patients, fewer than 3,500 public clonotypes were shared, exceeding the approximately 940 shared between new patients.

This clonotype was observed a few times. The antigen is unknown. The time point was: newly diagnosed GD, antithyroid drugs for less than 3 months. Making the TCR library involved RNA that had been extracted from PBMCs. Investigators prepared the TCR beta libraries by applying iRepertoire HTBI primers and Arm-PCR of CDR3 regions. As processed by the authors: Sequenced samples collectively carried 55 to 80 TRBV and around 15 TRBJ segments. TCRdb re-derived calls from the multiplex PCR reads in MiXCR, one entry per CDR3 protein. The V and J calls shown here were made by TCRdb, not taken from the authors' results. The repertoire has 680,000 or so distinct CDR3 sequences, roughly 16% of them found once; the top ten carry roughly 18%. Germline loops: CDR1 MNHNS, CDR2 SASEGT. The V segment lost 7 bases and the J segment 2 bases; nucleotides outside the gene matches: 10. This CDR3 spans 15 amino acids. The data were also submitted as part of a second study, on T cells in Graves' hyperthyroidism and ophthalmopathy. That work states: Most clonotypes expanded in the thyroid (above 0.001) were also present in blood.

The genes are TRBV6-1 and TRBJ1-1; 7 positions agree with TRBD1. The receptor was isolated from a woman aged 25 to 39 with Graves disease. Specimen: peripheral blood mononuclear cells (PBMCs), collected at new diagnosis, from a patient treated with antithyroid drugs. CDR3: CASTEAGTANTEAFF. The CDR3 DNA is TGTGCCAGCACCGAAGCCGGGACAGCCAACACTGAAGCTTTCTTT.